This entry lists 8 T cell receptor beta chains sequenced from one sample in a study of blood T cells in healthy people across ages. Primed by a sample-barcoded 5' primer and a J-beta primer mix, a second PCR proceeded for about 7 to 11 cycles. TCRdb independently ran MiXCR on the 5' RACE reads; one entry per CDR3 protein. The sample lists about 1.8 million distinct CDR3 sequences, around half occurring once. What was sequenced was blood. The receptors come from a woman between 35 and 50 years old in good health.

The chain couples TRBV6-5 to TRBJ2-1; 10 bases map to TRBD1. After removal of 7 bases from V and 9 bases from J, the junction contained 9 bases not matched to a gene. Per germline, CDR1 MNHEY and CDR2 SVGAGI. CDR3 length: 14 amino acids. The chain's CDR3 is CASTRDRGRSEQFF. CDR3 in DNA: TGTGCCAGCACCCGGGACAGGGGTCGTAGTGAGCAGTTCTTC.

V and J are TRBV10-3 and TRBJ1-1; the D is unclear. Germline V lookup: CDR1 ENHRY, CDR2 SYGVKD. CDR3 length: 13 amino acids. V shed 1 base and J shed 1 base, with 4 bases lying between them. The CDR3 spells CAISEWGNTEAFF. CDR3 DNA: TGTGCCATCAGTGAGTGGGGGAACACTGAAGCTTTCTTT.

The CDR3 DNA sequence: TGTGCCAGCAGCTTAGTCACCCAGGGGGCGCCCTATGGCTACACCTTC. It translates to CASSLVTQGAPYGYTF. The chain links TRBV7-9 to TRBJ1-2, with 8 bases identical to TRBD1. The CDR3 has 16 amino acids. V trimming: 1 base; J trimming: 4 bases; junction bases outside the gene matches: 8. Germline CDR1 SEHNR, CDR2 FQNEAQ (reference sequence).

This clonotype was counted a few times. V gene TRBV7-2 combines with J gene TRBJ2-7, with 12 bases fitting TRBD2. Per germline, CDR1 SGHTA and CDR2 FQGNSA. CDR3 length: 14 residues. Germline trimming cut 5 bases from V and 7 bases from J; bases unmatched to any gene: 6. This chain's CDR3 is CASSRTSGEEEQYF. Written as DNA, the CDR3 is TGTGCCAGCAGCCGGACTAGCGGGGAGGAAGAGCAGTACTTC.

The gene calls are TRBV19 and TRBJ1-5; TRBD1 matches at 7 bases. This CDR3 region has 16 residues. Per the germline V gene, CDR1 is LNHDA and CDR2 is SQIVND (reference sequence). V lost 3 bases to trimming and J lost 1 base; unmatched junction nucleotides: 6. The CDR3 DNA reads as TGTGCCAGTAGTATTGAGTTGGGACAGAGCAATCAGCCCCAGCATTTT. As protein: CASSIELGQSNQPQHF.

This chain links TRBV7-2 with TRBJ2-1; 12 nucleotides agree with TRBD2. Germline trimming cut 4 bases from V and 7 bases from J; bases unmatched to any gene: 14. Per germline, CDR1 SGHTA and CDR2 FQGNSA. The CDR3 covers 18 residues. The CDR3 region has the DNA TGTGCCAGCAGCTCCCCTCGGGCTAGCGGGGGGGCGGGTAATGAGCAGTTCTTC. Translation: CASSSPRASGGAGNEQFF.

The CDR3 DNA reads TGTGCCAGCAGCCAAGGCCCTAGAGCCACAGATACGCAGTATTTT. Amino acids: CASSQGPRATDTQYF. V and J are TRBV4-2 and TRBJ2-3; D remains ambiguous. Trimming stripped 1 base from V and 2 bases from J, with 10 bases between. CDR3 length equals 15 residues. Germline V lookup: CDR1 LGHNA, CDR2 YNFKEQ.

Remarks on this clonotype: At one of its ends the junction is not consistent with the germline gene, which may arise from a read error. V and J are TRBV7-2 and TRBJ2-3; 8 nucleotides agree with TRBD2. The CDR3 sequence is 16 residues long. The V gene's germline CDR1 is SGHTA and CDR2 FQGNSA. CDR3 residues: CASRLAARGGTDTQYF. For the CDR3, the DNA is TGTGCCAGCAGGTTAGCTGCGCGGGGGGGCACAGATACGCAGTATTTT.